The next 9 T cell receptor beta chains were all read from a single sample in a study of T cell repertoires in cytomegalovirus infection. TCRdb reanalysed the reads using MiXCR and keeps one entry per CDR3 protein. The sample has about 230,000 distinct CDR3 sequences; roughly 6.5% are singletons. The sequenced sample consisted of PBMCs. All receptors come from a human donor in good health (CMV status not recorded). Some clones in this sample may be carry-over from other donors' samples.

This clonotype was counted at least ten times. The V call is TRBV7-2, the J call TRBJ1-1; possible D gene TRBD1, 5 bases. V lost 10 bases, J lost 4 bases, and 13 bases lay in between. From germline, CDR1 is SGHTA and CDR2 FQGNSA. The CDR3 contains 12 residues. The CDR3 DNA is TGTGCCATCGGACGGGGCGGCACTGAAGCTTTCTTT. Translation: CAIGRGGTEAFF. The full variable domain, with the rest looked up from reference TRBV7-2 and TRBJ1-1, is GAGVSQSPSNKVTEKGKDVELRCDPISGHTALYWYRQSLGQGLEFLIYFQGNSAPDKSGLPSDRFSAERTGGSVSTLTIQRTQQEDSAVYLCAIGRGGTEAFFGQGTRLTVV.

This clonotype was seen at least ten times. The chain has TRBV7-8 and TRBJ2-1, with 7 bases aligning to TRBD1. V lost 1 base, J lost 5 bases, and 2 bases stayed unmatched. Per germline, CDR1 SGHVS and CDR2 FQNEAQ. The CDR3 is made up of 14 amino acids. The CDR3 is CASSLGDSDNEQFF. CDR3 in DNA: TGTGCCAGCAGCTTAGGGGACAGTGACAATGAGCAGTTCTTC.

This clonotype was picked up many times. V gene TRBV10-1 combines with J gene TRBJ1-4; the D gene is possibly TRBD1 (6 bases). Trimming took off 6 bases at V and 7 bases at J, with 15 bases between the two ends. The length of the CDR3 is 14 residues. CDR1 WNHNN and CDR2 SYGVQD come from the germline V gene (reference sequence). The CDR3 DNA follows: TGCGCCAGCAGCAAAGGGGGGGCGCGTGAAAAACTGTTTTTT. Residues: CASSKGGAREKLFF.

In this sample, this clonotype turned up many times. The chain combines TRBV7-9 with TRBJ1-5; TRBD1 aligns across 8 bases. In germline, CDR1 is SEHNR, CDR2 FQNEAQ (reference sequence). Losses at the gene ends were 5 bases for V and 7 bases for J; bases not matched to a gene: 7. CDR3 size: 14 residues. The DNA for the CDR3 is TGTGCCAGCAGCCCGGGACAGGCGCGGCAGCCCCAGCATTTT. This encodes CASSPGQARQPQHF.

This clonotype was counted a few times. The junction does not match germline at one end; this may be a read error. CDR3 region: CSARDRALATNEKLFF. Here the CDR3 DNA reads TGCAGTGCTCGAGACAGGGCCCTTGCAACTAATGAAAAACTGTTTTTT. V is TRBV20-1 and J is TRBJ1-4; 7 bases are a match to TRBD1. The CDR3 has 16 residues. Germline V gene lookup returns CDR1 DFQATT and CDR2 SNEGSKA (reference sequence).

In this sample, this clonotype turned up many times. This CDR3 is CASSLRIPGKINYGYTF. CDR3 in DNA: TGTGCCAGCAGCTTAAGGATCCCCGGGAAAATAAACTATGGCTACACCTTC. The rearrangement joins TRBV7-9 to TRBJ1-2, with D unresolved. The germline V gene has CDR1 SEHNR and CDR2 FQNEAQ (reference sequence). The CDR3 extends over 17 amino acids. V was cut by 2 bases and J by 2 bases, with 18 bases left in between.

J is TRBJ2-7 and V is TRBV7-9; 7 nucleotides line up with TRBD2. V was pared by 3 bases and J by 4 bases, with 9 bases of the junction left unmatched. Germline-derived CDR1 and CDR2 are SEHNR and FQNEAQ (reference sequence). The CDR3 has 15 amino acids. CDR3 region: CASSFWLAVEYEQYF. In nucleotides, the CDR3 is TGTGCCAGCAGCTTTTGGCTAGCGGTTGAGTACGAGCAGTACTTC.

This clonotype was counted many times. V and J are TRBV29-1 and TRBJ2-2; perhaps TRBD2 as D (6 bases). V lost 2 bases and J lost 6, with 10 bases in between. Per the germline V gene, CDR1 is SQVTM and CDR2 is ANQGSEA. The CDR3 length is 13 residues. The CDR3 nucleotides read TGCAGCGTTGAACCGAAGCGGGCCGGGGAGCTGTTTTTT. Translation: CSVEPKRAGELFF.

This clonotype has a count of ten or more. This sequence joins TRBV28 and TRBJ2-5, with D possibly being TRBD2 (6 bases). CDR1 is MDHEN, CDR2 SYDVKM, per germline. Deletions cut 7 bases from V and 1 base from J, with 16 bases between. CDR3 length: 15 amino acids. CDR3 residues: CASTQKRAFQETQYF. The CDR3 DNA follows: TGTGCCAGCACCCAAAAGCGGGCCTTCCAAGAGACCCAGTACTTC.